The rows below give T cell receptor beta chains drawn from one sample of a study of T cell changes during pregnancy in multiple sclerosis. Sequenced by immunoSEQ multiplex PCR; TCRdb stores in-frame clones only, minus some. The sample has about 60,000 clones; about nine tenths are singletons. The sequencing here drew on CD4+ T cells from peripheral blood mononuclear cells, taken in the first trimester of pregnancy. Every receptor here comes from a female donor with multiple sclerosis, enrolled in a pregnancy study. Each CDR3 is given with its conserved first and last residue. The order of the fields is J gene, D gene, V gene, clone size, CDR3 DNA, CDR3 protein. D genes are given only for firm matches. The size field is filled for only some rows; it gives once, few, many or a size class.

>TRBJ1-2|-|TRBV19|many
TGTGCCAGTAGTTGGCAGGTCCGCTATGGCTACACCTTC
CASSWQVRYGYTF
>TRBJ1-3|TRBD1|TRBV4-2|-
TGTGCCAGCAGCCCCCTGGGACAGGGGGAAGGAAACACCATATATTTT
CASSPLGQGEGNTIYF
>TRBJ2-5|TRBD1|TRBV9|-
TGTGCCAGCAGCCCAAGGGACAGGGAAAAAGAGACCCAGTACTTC
CASSPRDREKETQYF
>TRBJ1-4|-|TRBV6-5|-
TGTGCCAGCAGTTACTCTTATGAGAATGAAAAACTGTTTTTT
CASSYSYENEKLFF
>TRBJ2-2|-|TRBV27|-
TGTGCCAGCAGTTTAGTCACAGGGTACACCGGGGAGCTGTTTTTT
CASSLVTGYTGELFF
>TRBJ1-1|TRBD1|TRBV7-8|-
TGTGCCAGCATACCTAACAGGGGTCTGTCCATGAACACTGAAGCTTTCTTT
CASIPNRGLSMNTEAFF
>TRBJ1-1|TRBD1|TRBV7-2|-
TGTGCCAGCAGCCCCTGGGGACAGGGGCCCACTGAAGCTTTCTTT
CASSPWGQGPTEAFF
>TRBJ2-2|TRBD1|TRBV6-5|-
TGTGCCAGCAGTTACTGGGACAGGTCGGACACCGGGGAGCTGTTTTTT
CASSYWDRSDTGELFF
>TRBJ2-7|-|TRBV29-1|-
TGCAGCGTTCTGGACAGTTACGAGCAGTACTTC
CSVLDSYEQYF
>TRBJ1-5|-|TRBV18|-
TGTGCCAGCTCACCTTATAGCAATCAGCCCCAGCATTTT
CASSPYSNQPQHF
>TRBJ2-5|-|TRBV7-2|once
TGTGCCAGCAGCTCCCCGGTGACCCAGTACTTC
CASSSPVTQYF
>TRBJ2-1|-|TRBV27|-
TGTGCCAGCAGTGTACGGAGGGGTTACAATGAGCAGTTCTTC
CASSVRRGYNEQFF
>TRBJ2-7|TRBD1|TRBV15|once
TGTGCCACCAGCAGAGCTACAGGGGGCTCCTACGAGCAGTACTTC
CATSRATGGSYEQYF
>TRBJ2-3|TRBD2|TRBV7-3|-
TGTGCCAGCAGCCCAACGGGACTAGCGGGGATTTTAGATACGCAGTATTTT
CASSPTGLAGILDTQYF
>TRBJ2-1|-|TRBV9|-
TGTGCCAGCAGCGTAGGATCAGGGCGGGACCCCAATGAGCAGTTCTTC
CASSVGSGRDPNEQFF
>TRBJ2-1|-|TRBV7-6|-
TGTGCCAGCGGTCAGATCTCCTACAATGAGCAGTTCTTC
CASGQISYNEQFF
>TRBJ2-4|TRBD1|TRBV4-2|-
TGTGCCAGCAGCCAAGATCAGGGGGCACAGGGGGTTCTTGGAAACATTCAGTACTTC
CASSQDQGAQGVLGNIQYF
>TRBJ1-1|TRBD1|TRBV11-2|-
TGTGCCAGCAGCGAACAGGGGGCCTACACTGAAGCTTTCTTT
CASSEQGAYTEAFF
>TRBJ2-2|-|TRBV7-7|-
TGTGCCAGCAGCTTACCCCGGTCCGGGGAGCTGTTTTTT
CASSLPRSGELFF
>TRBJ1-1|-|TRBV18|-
TGTGCCAGCTCACCACCGTCCAGGTCCAACACTGAAGCTTTCTTT
CASSPPSRSNTEAFF
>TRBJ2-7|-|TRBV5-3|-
TGTGCCAGAAGCTTCGGACAGCTCCACCTCTACGAGCAGTACTTC
CARSFGQLHLYEQYF